The T cell receptor (beta chain) under discussion was sequenced for a study of T cells after posttransplantation cyclophosphamide. The related graft donor's blood sample was taken on the day of bone marrow donation. Method: immunoSEQ multiplex PCR; TCRdb's copy keeps in-frame clones and lacks some. This repertoire holds 12,000 or so clones, and none appear only once. V gave up 5 bases and J gave up 2 bases, with 12 bases separating them. There are 14 residues in the CDR3. Whole-study findings and limits: TRB overlap between skin or GI tissue T cells and blood was limited. Donor-recipient repertoire similarity was low at 1-2 months, rising over year one. Recipient CMV seropositivity and CMV reactivation strongly tracked TRB clonality.

The table lists this clone with many counts. Its antigen remains unidentified. The chain joins TRBV12-3 or TRBV12-4 to TRBJ1-2; D not certain. This sequence was found in a woman aged 40 to 49 in good health, CMV-negative, and a related stem cell transplant donor. The sequencing sample was made of PBMCs. The CDR3, as DNA: TGTGCCAGCAGTCCCTCCGAGACAAACTATGGCTACACCTTC. Encoded protein: CASSPSETNYGYTF.